A selection of T cell receptor beta chains follows, all from one sample in a study of blood T cell repertoires in COVID-19. Repertoires were generated with immunoSEQ multiplex PCR, while TCRdb's copy carries only in-frame clones and drops some. The table lists 300,000 to 400,000 clones, about 86% of them singletons. Sample: PBMCs or T cells enriched from blood (not recorded which). Receptor source: a woman aged 40 to 50 with acute COVID-19. The CDR3 runs from the conserved cysteine through the conserved F or W. D genes are given only for firm matches. Expanded clones get a size class; other rows say once, few or many, or leave the size out.

abundance: .
j_gene: TRBJ1-3
d_gene: .
v_gene: TRBV30
len: 15
CDR3aa: CAWSWSRDIGNTIYF
CDR3nt: TGTGCCTGGAGTTGGAGCAGGGACATAGGAAACACCATATATTTT

abundance: .
j_gene: TRBJ1-2
d_gene: TRBD1
v_gene: TRBV9
len: 15
CDR3aa: CASSPLPGGGYGYTF
CDR3nt: TGTGCCAGCAGCCCGCTCCCAGGGGGCGGCTATGGCTACACCTTC

abundance: .
j_gene: TRBJ1-2
d_gene: TRBD1
v_gene: TRBV18
len: 14
CDR3aa: CASSPVGQVYGYTF
CDR3nt: TGTGCCAGCTCACCAGTAGGACAGGTCTATGGCTACACCTTC

abundance: .
j_gene: TRBJ2-5
d_gene: .
v_gene: TRBV11-1
len: 16
CDR3aa: CASSLLQTAIQETQYF
CDR3nt: TGTGCCAGCAGCTTATTGCAGACAGCTATCCAAGAGACCCAGTACTTC

abundance: .
j_gene: TRBJ1-4
d_gene: TRBD1
v_gene: TRBV7-9
len: 17
CDR3aa: CASSVMELQGFGEKLFF
CDR3nt: TGTGCCAGCAGCGTTATGGAACTACAGGGGTTCGGTGAAAAACTGTTTTTT

abundance: .
j_gene: TRBJ2-1
d_gene: TRBD2
v_gene: TRBV4-3
len: 17
CDR3aa: CASSQAGLAGNYNEQFF
CDR3nt: TGCGCCAGCAGCCAAGCCGGACTAGCGGGCAACTACAATGAGCAGTTCTTC

abundance: .
j_gene: TRBJ1-5
d_gene: .
v_gene: TRBV7-2
len: 13
CDR3aa: CASSPGGNQPQHF
CDR3nt: TGTGCCAGCAGCCCCGGAGGTAATCAGCCCCAGCATTTT

abundance: .
j_gene: TRBJ1-3
d_gene: TRBD1
v_gene: TRBV5-4
len: 15
CDR3aa: CASTLGGSSGNTIYF
CDR3nt: TGTGCCAGCACCCTAGGGGGCAGCTCTGGAAACACCATATATTTT

abundance: .
j_gene: TRBJ2-7
d_gene: TRBD1
v_gene: TRBV28
len: 15
CDR3aa: CASSLEGQILYEQYF
CDR3nt: TGTGCCAGCAGTCTTGAGGGACAGATCTTATACGAGCAGTACTTC

abundance: .
j_gene: TRBJ2-2
d_gene: TRBD2
v_gene: TRBV4-2
len: 16
CDR3aa: CASSQAGGQVTGELFF
CDR3nt: TGTGCCAGCAGCCAAGCGGGAGGGCAGGTCACCGGGGAGCTGTTTTTT

abundance: once
j_gene: TRBJ2-2
d_gene: .
v_gene: TRBV3-1/TRBV3-2
len: 18
CDR3aa: CASSQGGLLDANTGELFF
CDR3nt: TGTGCCAGCAGCCAAGGAGGACTACTGGACGCGAACACCGGGGAGCTGTTTTTT

abundance: .
j_gene: TRBJ2-5
d_gene: .
v_gene: TRBV4-1
len: 16
CDR3aa: CASSHWGDGSQETQYF
CDR3nt: TGCGCCAGCAGCCATTGGGGGGATGGCTCCCAAGAGACCCAGTACTTC

abundance: .
j_gene: TRBJ2-3
d_gene: TRBD1
v_gene: TRBV7-6
len: 14
CDR3aa: CASTHRGQTDTQYF
CDR3nt: TGTGCCAGCACTCACAGGGGGCAGACAGATACGCAGTATTTT

abundance: .
j_gene: TRBJ2-1
d_gene: TRBD2
v_gene: TRBV7-2
len: 19
CDR3aa: CASSFPRLAGASSYNEQFF
CDR3nt: TGTGCCAGCAGCTTTCCGCGACTAGCGGGGGCGAGCTCCTACAATGAGCAGTTCTTC

abundance: .
j_gene: TRBJ2-1
d_gene: .
v_gene: TRBV12-3/TRBV12-4
len: 13
CDR3aa: CASSRDIYNEQFF
CDR3nt: TGTGCCAGCAGTCGGGACATCTACAATGAGCAGTTCTTC

abundance: .
j_gene: TRBJ2-1
d_gene: .
v_gene: TRBV9
len: 16
CDR3aa: CASSVDRGAGYNEQFF
CDR3nt: TGTGCCAGCAGCGTTGATCGGGGGGCGGGTTACAATGAGCAGTTCTTC

abundance: .
j_gene: TRBJ2-1
d_gene: TRBD2
v_gene: TRBV7-3
len: 15
CDR3aa: CASSPTSGSYNEQFF
CDR3nt: TGTGCCAGCAGCCCCACTAGCGGGAGTTACAATGAGCAGTTCTTC

abundance: .
j_gene: TRBJ2-1
d_gene: .
v_gene: TRBV18
len: 16
CDR3aa: CASSPPEESKRDEQFF
CDR3nt: TGTGCCAGCTCACCACCGGAGGAAAGTAAGAGGGATGAGCAGTTCTTC

abundance: once
j_gene: TRBJ1-2
d_gene: .
v_gene: TRBV18
len: 13
CDR3aa: CASSPQGNYGYTF
CDR3nt: TGTGCCAGCTCACCCCAGGGTAACTATGGCTACACCTTC

abundance: few
j_gene: TRBJ1-1
d_gene: TRBD1
v_gene: TRBV2
len: 16
CDR3aa: CASSRGHDTVNTEAFF
CDR3nt: TGTGCCAGCAGCAGGGGGCACGATACCGTGAACACTGAAGCTTTCTTT

abundance: .
j_gene: TRBJ2-7
d_gene: TRBD2
v_gene: TRBV7-9
len: 15
CDR3aa: CASSPTRTSDYEQYF
CDR3nt: TGTGCCAGCAGCCCGACGAGGACTAGCGACTACGAGCAGTACTTC

abundance: once
j_gene: TRBJ2-1
d_gene: .
v_gene: TRBV7-2
len: 15
CDR3aa: CASSSTGTPYNEQFF
CDR3nt: TGTGCCAGCAGCTCGACCGGGACACCTTACAATGAGCAGTTCTTC

abundance: .
j_gene: TRBJ1-2
d_gene: .
v_gene: TRBV10-3
len: 14
CDR3aa: CAITQGADNYGYTF
CDR3nt: TGTGCCATCACACAGGGTGCGGATAACTATGGCTACACCTTC

abundance: .
j_gene: TRBJ1-4
d_gene: .
v_gene: TRBV7-9
len: 16
CDR3aa: CASSLGLGVTNEKLFF
CDR3nt: TGTGCCAGCAGCTTAGGTCTGGGAGTAACTAATGAAAAACTGTTTTTT

abundance: .
j_gene: TRBJ1-5
d_gene: TRBD1
v_gene: TRBV10-3
len: 12
CDR3aa: CASQGSNQPQHF
CDR3nt: TGTGCCTCACAGGGGAGCAATCAGCCCCAGCATTTT

abundance: .
j_gene: TRBJ2-5
d_gene: TRBD1
v_gene: TRBV7-3
len: 17
CDR3aa: CASSPGRRTGYQETQYF
CDR3nt: TGTGCCAGCAGCCCAGGAAGGAGGACAGGGTACCAAGAGACCCAGTACTTC

abundance: .
j_gene: TRBJ2-3
d_gene: .
v_gene: TRBV3-1/TRBV3-2
len: 12
CDR3aa: CASSQPPDTQYF
CDR3nt: TGTGCCAGCAGCCAACCTCCGGATACGCAGTATTTT

abundance: .
j_gene: TRBJ1-1
d_gene: .
v_gene: TRBV27
len: 15
CDR3aa: CASSPLLRKGGEAFF
CDR3nt: TGTGCCAGCAGTCCACTCCTAAGGAAAGGAGGTGAAGCTTTCTTT

abundance: .
j_gene: TRBJ2-1
d_gene: TRBD2
v_gene: TRBV27
len: 16
CDR3aa: CASSYRLAGAYNEQFF
CDR3nt: TGTGCCAGCAGTTATCGACTAGCGGGGGCCTACAATGAGCAGTTCTTC

abundance: .
j_gene: TRBJ1-2
d_gene: .
v_gene: TRBV6-5
len: 13
CDR3aa: CASTASGGYGYTF
CDR3nt: TGTGCCAGCACCGCCTCCGGGGGGTATGGCTACACCTTC

abundance: .
j_gene: TRBJ2-3
d_gene: .
v_gene: TRBV4-3
len: 17
CDR3aa: CASSQDFFGSDTDTQYF
CDR3nt: TGCGCCAGCAGCCAAGATTTTTTCGGGAGTGACACAGATACGCAGTATTTT

abundance: .
j_gene: TRBJ1-6
d_gene: .
v_gene: TRBV5-1
len: 14
CDR3aa: CASSLRGSNSPLHF
CDR3nt: TGCGCCAGCAGCCTCAGGGGATCTAATTCACCCCTCCACTTT

abundance: .
j_gene: TRBJ1-5
d_gene: .
v_gene: TRBV4-1
len: 17
CDR3aa: CASSQVGTLGPGQPQHF
CDR3nt: TGCGCCAGCAGCCAAGTCGGCACCTTAGGGCCGGGACAGCCCCAGCATTTT

abundance: .
j_gene: TRBJ1-2
d_gene: .
v_gene: TRBV23-1
len: 14
CDR3aa: CASGGDRFHDGYTF
CDR3nt: TGCGCCAGCGGAGGAGACAGGTTCCATGATGGCTACACCTTC

abundance: few
j_gene: TRBJ2-7
d_gene: TRBD1
v_gene: TRBV6-6
len: 15
CDR3aa: CASSRWDRGDYEQYF
CDR3nt: TGTGCCAGCAGTAGGTGGGACAGGGGAGACTACGAGCAGTACTTC

abundance: .
j_gene: TRBJ2-3
d_gene: .
v_gene: TRBV5-1
len: 15
CDR3aa: CASSPTASSADTQYF
CDR3nt: TGCGCCAGCAGCCCCACCGCCTCCTCAGCAGATACGCAGTATTTT

abundance: .
j_gene: TRBJ2-1
d_gene: TRBD2
v_gene: TRBV7-9
len: 15
CDR3aa: CASSLALSGSDEQFF
CDR3nt: TGTGCCAGCAGCTTAGCGCTAAGCGGGAGCGATGAGCAGTTCTTC

abundance: .
j_gene: TRBJ2-7
d_gene: .
v_gene: TRBV6-5
len: 14
CDR3aa: CASSLTDSTYEQYF
CDR3nt: TGTGCCAGCAGTTTGACGGACAGTACCTACGAGCAGTACTTC

abundance: .
j_gene: TRBJ2-6
d_gene: .
v_gene: TRBV6-2/TRBV6-3
len: 13
CDR3aa: CASSRSGANVLTF
CDR3nt: TGTGCCAGCAGTCGCTCTGGGGCCAACGTCCTGACTTTC

abundance: once
j_gene: TRBJ1-6
d_gene: TRBD1
v_gene: TRBV6-5
len: 16
CDR3aa: CASSYGQGYDNSPLHF
CDR3nt: TGTGCCAGCAGTTACGGACAGGGATATGATAATTCACCCCTCCACTTT